This T cell receptor beta chain was documented in a study of CD8+ T cells in alopecia areata. With regard to this clone: Its cognate antigen is unknown.

The V gene end was trimmed by 4 bases and the J gene end by 7 bases; junction bases not matched to a gene: 6. This CDR3 region has 13 residues. Germline V CDR1 and CDR2: SNHLY, FYNNEI. General study results and limits: Many expanded lesional clones persisted during tofacitinib (in both scalp and blood).

Treatment noted: oral pan-JAK inhibitor, 5-10 mg twice daily. Extraction and reverse transcription of RNA yielded cDNA as the sequencing template. Sequencing used immunoSEQ multiplex PCR; TCRdb keeps in-frame clones, though not all of them. Altogether some 95,000 clones are present, 44% being singletons, with the ten largest covering roughly 18%. The V call is TRBV2, the J call TRBJ2-7; 8 bases map to TRBD1. Sequenced here: CD8+ T cells sorted from blood, sampled at week 24, from a patient treated with tofacitinib. This clonotype originated in a human donor with alopecia areata. The CDR3 nucleotides read TGTGCCAGCAGTGGAACAGGGGGAAGGGAGCAGTACTTC. This translates into CASSGTGGREQYF.